This T cell receptor (beta chain) was sequenced for a study of shared clonotypes between healthy human individuals. Study results and caveats: The rarefaction results pointed to incomplete sorted-subset sequencing despite large depth. Few donors restricted represented genetic and exposure-history diversity. Approximately 5.4% of naive CD4 clonotypes were common to a few donors.

With regard to this clone: Antigen specificity is unknown.

Donors comprised healthy HIV-negative adults lacking recent acute infections or vaccinations. The protocol was immunoSEQ multiplex PCR, while the TCRdb copy is restricted to in-frame clones and leaves out a portion. The sample comprises about 1 million clones, more than 60% of which are singletons, and nearly 1.5% rests with the top ten. The specimen was memory CD4+ T cells sorted from blood. This sample's subset: CD45RA-negative fraction. The sequence was obtained from a man between 18 and 35 years old in good health.

CDR3 region: CASSFESRAETQYF. The CDR3 DNA reads TGCGCCAGCAGCTTCGAGTCCCGCGCGGAGACCCAGTACTTC. The J gene is TRBJ2-5, the V gene TRBV5-1, with D uncertain. Germline CDR1 and CDR2: SGHRS and YFSETQ. Trimming stripped 2 bases from V and 5 bases from J, with 13 bases between. This CDR3 has 14 residues.